The 21 T cell receptor beta chains in this list originate from one sample, sequenced in a study of memory CD4+ T cells and cytomegalovirus serostatus. The sort gate was single viable CD3+CD4+CD8-CD45RO+ cells for memory CD4+ T cells. Using immunoSEQ multiplex PCR, the repertoire was profiled, and TCRdb retains in-frame clones only, with some absent. The data contain 45,000 to 65,000 clones, more than 70% of them singletons. Sequenced material: memory CD4+ T cells from blood. These receptors all come from an adult in good health and CMV-seropositive.

The rearrangement uses TRBV19 and TRBJ2-2; D is unclear. CDR1 LNHDA and CDR2 SQIVND come from the germline V gene (reference sequence). This CDR3 spans 12 amino acids. Between the trimmed V and J ends, which lost 5 bases and 6 bases, there was a span of 7 bases. CDR3 bases: TGTGCCAGTAGTCCCGGAGCCGGGGAGCTGTTTTTT. It translates to CASSPGAGELFF.

CDR3 bases: TGTGCCAGCAGCCCAGGGGACAGGGATGGTCAGCCCCAGCATTTT. It translates to CASSPGDRDGQPQHF. This chain links TRBV6-5 with TRBJ1-5; 9 bases line up with TRBD1. J lost 6 bases, V lost 6 bases, and 9 bases had no gene match. The V gene's germline CDR1 is MNHEY and CDR2 SVGAGI. This CDR3 spans 15 amino acids.

Only one count was recorded for this clone. The chain combines TRBV11-2 with TRBJ2-1; the D gene could be TRBD1 or TRBD2 (5 bases each). V shed 5 bases and J shed 4 bases, with 12 bases lying between them. The germline gives CDR1 SGHAT, CDR2 FQNNGV. The CDR3 has 14 amino acids. Here the CDR3 reads CASSGGRQYNEQFF. CDR3 DNA sequence: TGTGCCAGCAGCGGGGGAAGACAATACAATGAGCAGTTCTTC. Full variable domain (outside the CDR3, taken from reference TRBV11-2 and TRBJ2-1): EAGVAQSPRYKIIEKRQSVAFWCNPISGHATLYWYQQILGQGPKLLIQFQNNGVVDDSQLPKDRFSAERLKGVDSTLKIQPAKLEDSAVYLCASSGGRQYNEQFFGPGTRLTVL.

The rearrangement joins TRBV18 to TRBJ1-2; D gene unclear. Germline values: CDR1 KGHSH, CDR2 LQKENI. The CDR3 has 14 amino acids. With 0 bases removed from V and 4 bases from J, the gap between germline ends came to 9 bases. CDR3 amino acids: CASSPPALAYGYTF. DNA for the CDR3: TGTGCCAGCTCACCACCGGCTCTAGCCTATGGCTACACCTTC.

The chain combines TRBV9 with TRBJ1-6; D call uncertain. V lost 0 bases and J lost 9, with 7 bases in between. The germline gives CDR1 SGDLS, CDR2 YYNGEE. The CDR3 is 13 residues long. DNA for the CDR3: TGTGCCAGCAGCGTAGCTGGTGCTTCACCCCTCCACTTT. Its translation is CASSVAGASPLHF.

The chain couples TRBV7-2 to TRBJ2-3, with a tentative D call TRBD2 (5 bases). This CDR3 has 16 amino acids. The V end lost 3 bases, the J end lost 3 bases, and 16 bases lay between the germline ends. Per germline, CDR1 SGHTA and CDR2 FQGNSA. The CDR3 DNA follows: TGTGCCAGCAGCTTGAGAGCGGACCTCGGGACAGATACGCAGTATTTT. Translating gives CASSLRADLGTDTQYF.

The genes are TRBV27 and TRBJ1-6; D unresolved. The CDR3 extends over 13 amino acids. Germline CDR1 reads MNHEY; CDR2 reads SMNVEV (reference sequence). V was shortened by 2 bases and J by 7 bases, with 6 bases between the two germline ends. The CDR3: CASSLVGNSPLHF. The CDR3 nucleotides read TGTGCCAGCAGTTTAGTTGGGAATTCACCCCTCCACTTT.

The chain links TRBV14 to TRBJ2-7; no definite D call. The V gene lost 1 base and the J gene lost 5 bases, with 12 bases spanning the gap. Germline values: CDR1 SGHDN, CDR2 FVKESK. The CDR3 is 14 amino acids. The CDR3 nucleotides read TGTGCCAGCAGCCAAGGGGCAGCGCCCCACGAGCAGTACTTC. Its protein is CASSQGAAPHEQYF.

This chain uses TRBV27 with TRBJ2-7; TRBD2 aligns across 7 bases. The CDR3 is 16 residues long. From germline, CDR1 is MNHEY and CDR2 SMNVEV (reference sequence). Germline trimming cut 2 bases from V and 4 bases from J; bases unmatched to any gene: 11. The CDR3 region has the DNA TGTGCCAGCAGTTTAACCCCAGGGTCCGGGGGGTACGAGCAGTACTTC. It encodes CASSLTPGSGGYEQYF.

The rearrangement uses TRBV7-3 and TRBJ2-1; 9 bases are shared with TRBD1. This CDR3 is 16 amino acids long. After removal of 4 bases from V and 8 bases from J, the junction contained 12 bases not matched to a gene. Germline values: CDR1 SGHTA, CDR2 FQGTGA. The CDR3 loop is CASSSTPGQGRHEQFF. Written as DNA, the CDR3 is TGTGCCAGCAGCTCGACTCCAGGACAGGGGAGACATGAGCAGTTCTTC.

The rearrangement joins TRBV5-1 to TRBJ2-1, with D perhaps TRBD1 (6 bases). The CDR3 is 14 residues long. From germline, CDR1 is SGHRS and CDR2 YFSETQ. Trimming shortened V by 4 bases and J by 7 bases, and 15 bases separated the two germline ends. The CDR3 DNA sequence: TGCGCCAGCAGCCCACAGGGTTTTCAAAATGAGCAGTTCTTC. It encodes CASSPQGFQNEQFF.

The chain carries TRBV28 and TRBJ2-7; 10 positions match TRBD2. The CDR3 consists of 15 residues. Germline V CDR1 and CDR2: MDHEN, SYDVKM. Trimming took 5 bases from V and 3 from J; bases not matched to a gene: 7. CDR3 residues: CASSLTGLASYEQYF. CDR3 bases: TGTGCCAGCAGTCTTACGGGACTAGCGAGCTACGAGCAGTACTTC. The full variable domain, its missing parts supplied by reference TRBV28 and TRBJ2-7, is DVKVTQSSRYLVKRTGEKVFLECVQDMDHENMFWYRQDPGLGLRLIYFSYDVKMKEKGDIPEGYSVSREKKERFSLILESASTNQTSMYLCASSLTGLASYEQYFGPGTRLTVT.

This sequence joins TRBV4-3 and TRBJ1-6; D remains ambiguous. CDR1 is LGHNA and CDR2 is YSLEER in the germline V gene. Trimming cost V 0 bases and J 11 bases, with 14 bases left between them. This CDR3 region has 15 residues. CDR3 nucleotides: TGCGCCAGCAGCCAAGAGAGGGATAGGGTCACACCCCTCCACTTT. It is translated as CASSQERDRVTPLHF.

Here the CDR3 DNA reads TGTGCCAGTAGTATTCAAGCCGCTGGTCGGGCCGGGGAGCTGTTTTTT. Protein sequence: CASSIQAAGRAGELFF. The chain carries TRBV19 and TRBJ2-2; D not certain. Per germline, CDR1 LNHDA and CDR2 SQIVND (reference sequence). The CDR3 sequence is 16 residues long. Trimming pared 3 bases from V and 6 bases from J, leaving 17 bases between. Full variable domain (remainder filled in from reference TRBV19 and TRBJ2-2): DGGITQSPKYLFRKEGQNVTLSCEQNLNHDAMYWYRQDPGQGLRLIYYSQIVNDFQKGDIAEGYSVSREKKESFPLTVTSAQKNPTAFYLCASSIQAAGRAGELFFGEGSRLTVL.

A note on this clone: Other nucleotide sequences from this sample produce the same CDR3. In nucleotides, the CDR3 is TGCGCCAGCAGGGCCAGCGGGAACACCGGGGAGCTGTTTTTT. Amino acids: CASRASGNTGELFF. V is TRBV5-1 and J is TRBJ2-2, with D perhaps TRBD2 (5 bases). CDR3 length: 14 amino acids. Germline V lookup: CDR1 SGHRS, CDR2 YFSETQ. V lost 5 bases and J 1 base, leaving 9 bases between the germline ends.

This chain uses TRBV25-1 with TRBJ1-1; D not certain. The CDR3 covers 14 residues. Germline V gene lookup returns CDR1 MGHDK and CDR2 SYGVNS. V lost 2 bases, J lost 7 bases, and 14 bases lay in between. CDR3 sequence: CASSETPGSREAFF. CDR3 DNA sequence: TGTGCCAGCAGTGAAACCCCCGGCAGCCGTGAAGCTTTCTTT.

This sequence joins TRBV5-1 and TRBJ1-3; unclear D gene. CDR3 size: 15 residues. Germline CDR1 is SGHRS and CDR2 is YFSETQ. Trimming took 4 bases from V and 0 from J, leaving 11 bases between them. The CDR3 loop is CASSEDPFSGNTIYF. DNA for the CDR3: TGCGCCAGCAGCGAGGACCCATTCTCTGGAAACACCATATATTTT.

This chain links TRBV5-6 with TRBJ2-3, with 11 bases that match TRBD1. V shed 4 bases and J 3 bases; nucleotides not matched to a gene: 4. This CDR3 contains 15 residues. Per germline, CDR1 SGHDT and CDR2 YYEEEE. The CDR3 loop reads CASSLRDRGTDTQYF. CDR3 nucleotides: TGTGCCAGCAGCCTCCGGGACAGGGGGACAGATACGCAGTATTTT.

V and J are TRBV27 and TRBJ2-7, with a weak D call TRBD2 (6 bases). Trimming removed 6 bases at V and 2 bases at J, with 14 bases between. This CDR3 spans 14 amino acids. Germline-derived CDR1 and CDR2 are MNHEY and SMNVEV (reference sequence). This CDR3 is CASRGASVPYEQYF. The CDR3 DNA sequence: TGTGCCAGCAGAGGGGCTAGCGTTCCCTACGAGCAGTACTTC.

The rearrangement links TRBV12-5 to TRBJ1-5; no clear D gene. V shed 1 base and J shed 4 bases, with 5 bases lying between them. This CDR3 contains 13 residues. Germline CDR1 reads LGHNT; CDR2 reads FRNRAP. CDR3 DNA: TGTGCTAGTGGTTTGGGGCTGAATCAGCCCCAGCATTTT. Protein sequence: CASGLGLNQPQHF.

The V call is TRBV18, the J call TRBJ1-2; no reliable D call. The germline V and J ends were trimmed by 3 bases and 6 bases, with 20 bases remaining between them. The CDR3 consists of 16 residues. Germline loops: CDR1 KGHSH, CDR2 LQKENI. The CDR3 bases are TGTGCCAGCTCACCCTCCCGGACCCGTTTTGAGAATGGCTACACCTTC. Translated, it gives CASSPSRTRFENGYTF. The full variable domain, with the rest looked up from reference TRBV18 and TRBJ1-2, is NAGVMQNPRHLVRRRGQEARLRCSPMKGHSHVYWYRQLPEEGLKFMVYLQKENIIDESGMPKERFSAEFPKEGPSILRIQQVVRGDSAAYFCASSPSRTRFENGYTFGSGTRLTVV.